What follows describes a single T cell receptor beta chain. CDR3 size: 16 residues. The germline V and J ends were trimmed by 3 bases and 4 bases, with 15 bases remaining between them. Germline V gene data show CDR1 as LGHNA and CDR2 as YSLEER. Study processing details: Estimated nucleated cell counts came from reference gene primer amplification. Clones were sequenced by immunoSEQ multiplex PCR, and TCRdb holds only the in-frame ones, with some missing. That table furnishes V, J and clone size, whereas the DNA furnished D and trimming. The sample contains 330,000 or so clones, about nine tenths of which appear only once. The data are from a study of blood T cell repertoires in COVID-19. Study summary: COVID-19 samples collected from the United States, Italy and Spain covered acute and convalescent phases. T cells, B-cell-depleted T cells, or PBMCs provided the cDNA or gDNA that served as material.

The Seattle site enrolled patients during active infection and followed them longitudinally. The source is a man aged 25-45 years with COVID-19, enrolled during active disease. Material for sequencing was peripheral blood. The V and J genes are TRBV4-3 and TRBJ2-2; D may be TRBD2 (5 bases). The CDR3 protein is CASSQASSLGTGELFF. In DNA, the CDR3 is TGCGCCAGCAGCCAGGCTAGCTCCCTGGGCACCGGGGAGCTGTTTTTT.